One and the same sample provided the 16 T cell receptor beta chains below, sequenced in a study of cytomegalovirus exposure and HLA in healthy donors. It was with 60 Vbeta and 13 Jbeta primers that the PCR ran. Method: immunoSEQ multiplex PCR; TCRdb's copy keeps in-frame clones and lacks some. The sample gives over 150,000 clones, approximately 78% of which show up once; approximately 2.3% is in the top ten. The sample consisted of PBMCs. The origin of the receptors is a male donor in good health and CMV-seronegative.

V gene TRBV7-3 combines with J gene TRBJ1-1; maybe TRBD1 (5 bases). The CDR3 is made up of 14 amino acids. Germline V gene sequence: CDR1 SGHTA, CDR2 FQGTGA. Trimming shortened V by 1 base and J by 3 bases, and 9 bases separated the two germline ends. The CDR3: CASSLRGDHTEAFF. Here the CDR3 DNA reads TGTGCCAGCAGCTTAAGGGGGGATCACACTGAAGCTTTCTTT.

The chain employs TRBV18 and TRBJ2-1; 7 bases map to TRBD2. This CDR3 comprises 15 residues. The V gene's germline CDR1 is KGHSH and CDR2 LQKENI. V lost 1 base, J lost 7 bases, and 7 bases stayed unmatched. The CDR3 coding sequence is TGTGCCAGCTCACCACTTTCTAGCGGAGCAAATGAGCAGTTCTTC. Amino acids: CASSPLSSGANEQFF.

The CDR3 sequence is CASSTSGPAGGYTF. CDR3 DNA sequence: TGTGCCAGCAGTACTTCCGGACCTGCGGGGGGCTACACCTTC. The chain carries TRBV27 and TRBJ1-2; no clear D gene. Germline CDR1 is MNHEY and CDR2 is SMNVEV (reference sequence). The CDR3 covers 14 residues. Trimming removed 5 bases at V and 8 bases at J, with 18 bases between.

CDR3 sequence reads: CASSECRGDGLTDTQYF. The CDR3 bases are TGTGCCAGCAGTGAATGTCGGGGGGACGGACTCACAGATACGCAGTATTTT. The rearrangement uses TRBV25-1 and TRBJ2-3, with TRBD2 identical over 7 bases. The CDR3 runs 17 residues. V shed 1 base, J shed 2 bases, and the junction held 9 bases outside the gene matches. Germline V lookup: CDR1 MGHDK, CDR2 SYGVNS.

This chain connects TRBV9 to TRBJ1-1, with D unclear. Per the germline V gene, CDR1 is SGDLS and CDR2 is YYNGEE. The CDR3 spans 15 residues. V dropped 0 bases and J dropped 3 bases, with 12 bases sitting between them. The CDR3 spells CASSVGRALDTEAFF. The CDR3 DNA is TGTGCCAGCAGCGTAGGGAGGGCTCTGGACACTGAAGCTTTCTTT.

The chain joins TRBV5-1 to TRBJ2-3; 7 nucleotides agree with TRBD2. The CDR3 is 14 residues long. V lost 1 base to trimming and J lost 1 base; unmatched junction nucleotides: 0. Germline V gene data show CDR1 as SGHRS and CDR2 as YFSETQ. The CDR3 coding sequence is TGCGCCAGCAGCTTGACTAGCGGCACAGATACGCAGTATTTT. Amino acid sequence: CASSLTSGTDTQYF.

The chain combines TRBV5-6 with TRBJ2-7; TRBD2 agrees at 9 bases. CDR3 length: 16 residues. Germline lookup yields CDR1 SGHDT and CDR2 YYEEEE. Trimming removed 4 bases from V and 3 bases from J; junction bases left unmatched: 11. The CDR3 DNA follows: TGTGCCAGCAGCCAAAGGACTAGCGCGTTCGTCTACGAGCAGTACTTC. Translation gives CASSQRTSAFVYEQYF.

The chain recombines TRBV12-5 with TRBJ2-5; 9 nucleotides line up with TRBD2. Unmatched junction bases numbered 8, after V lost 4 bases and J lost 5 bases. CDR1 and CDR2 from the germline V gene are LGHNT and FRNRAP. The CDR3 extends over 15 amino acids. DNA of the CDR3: TGTGCTAGTGGTTCCGGACTAGCGATAGGGGAGACCCAGTACTTC. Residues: CASGSGLAIGETQYF.

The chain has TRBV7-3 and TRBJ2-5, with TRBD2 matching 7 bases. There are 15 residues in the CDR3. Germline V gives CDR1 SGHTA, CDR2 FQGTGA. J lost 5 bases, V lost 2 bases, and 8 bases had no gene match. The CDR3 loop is CASSLGTTPLETQYF. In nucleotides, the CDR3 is TGTGCCAGCAGCTTAGGGACTACCCCGTTGGAGACCCAGTACTTC.

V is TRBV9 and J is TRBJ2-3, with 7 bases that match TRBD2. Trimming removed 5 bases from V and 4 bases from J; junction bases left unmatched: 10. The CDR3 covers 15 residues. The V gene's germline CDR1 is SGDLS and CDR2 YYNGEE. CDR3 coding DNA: TGTGCCAGCAGTCCCCTTTCGGGGGGAGCAGATACGCAGTATTTT. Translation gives CASSPLSGGADTQYF.

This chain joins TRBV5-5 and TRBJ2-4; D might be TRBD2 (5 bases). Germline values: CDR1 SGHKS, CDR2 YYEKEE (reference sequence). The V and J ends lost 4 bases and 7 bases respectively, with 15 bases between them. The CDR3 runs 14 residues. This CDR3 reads CASSPSMGGNIQYF. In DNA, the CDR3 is TGTGCCAGCAGCCCCTCCATGGGCGGGAACATTCAGTACTTC.

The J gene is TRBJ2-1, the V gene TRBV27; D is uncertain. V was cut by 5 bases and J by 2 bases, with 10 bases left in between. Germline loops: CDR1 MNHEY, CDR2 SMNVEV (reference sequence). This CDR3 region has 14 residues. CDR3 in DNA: TGTGCCAGCAGTCCGTCAGTGGCCTACAATGAGCAGTTCTTC. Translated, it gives CASSPSVAYNEQFF.

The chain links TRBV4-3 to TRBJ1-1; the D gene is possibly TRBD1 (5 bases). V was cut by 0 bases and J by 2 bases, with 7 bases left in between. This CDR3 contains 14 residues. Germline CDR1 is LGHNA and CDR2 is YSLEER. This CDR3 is CASSQEGGNTEAFF. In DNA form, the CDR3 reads TGCGCCAGCAGCCAAGAGGGGGGAAACACTGAAGCTTTCTTT.

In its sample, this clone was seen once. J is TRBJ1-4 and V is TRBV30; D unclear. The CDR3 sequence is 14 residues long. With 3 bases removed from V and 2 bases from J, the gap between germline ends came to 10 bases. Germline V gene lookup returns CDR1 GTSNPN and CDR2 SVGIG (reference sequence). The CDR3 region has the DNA TGTGCCTGGAGGGCCCGGGATACTAATGAAAAACTGTTTTTT. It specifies CAWRARDTNEKLFF.

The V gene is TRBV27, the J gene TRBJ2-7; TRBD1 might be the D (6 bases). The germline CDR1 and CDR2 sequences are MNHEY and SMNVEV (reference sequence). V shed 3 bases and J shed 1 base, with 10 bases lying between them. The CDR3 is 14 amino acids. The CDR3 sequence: CASSFRQGSYEQYF. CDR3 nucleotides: TGTGCCAGCAGTTTTCGGCAGGGGTCCTACGAGCAGTACTTC.

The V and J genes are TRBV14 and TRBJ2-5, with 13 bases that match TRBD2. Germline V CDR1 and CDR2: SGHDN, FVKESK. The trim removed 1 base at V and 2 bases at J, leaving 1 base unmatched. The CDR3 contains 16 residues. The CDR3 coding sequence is TGTGCCAGCAGCCAAGGGACTAGCGGGAGACAAGAGACCCAGTACTTC. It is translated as CASSQGTSGRQETQYF.